These 10 T cell receptor beta chains share one sample of origin, sequenced in a study of OX40 agonist ivuxolimab in advanced cancers. Clones were sequenced by immunoSEQ multiplex PCR, and TCRdb holds only the in-frame ones, with some missing. The sample contains under 85,000 clones, more than 90% of which appear only once. Sequenced material: CD4+ or CD8+ T cells sorted from blood, taken in a trial of the OX40 agonist ivuxolimab. The receptors derive from an adult with an advanced solid tumor such as melanoma, head and neck, liver or kidney cancer.

The J gene is TRBJ2-2, the V gene TRBV5-5; 10 bases are a match to TRBD2. The V gene end was trimmed by 5 bases and the J gene end by 3 bases; junction bases not matched to a gene: 4. CDR1 and CDR2 from the germline V gene are SGHKS and YYEKEE (reference sequence). The CDR3 consists of 15 residues. CDR3 region: CASSSGLADTGELFF. The CDR3 DNA reads TGTGCCAGCAGTTCCGGACTAGCGGACACCGGGGAGCTGTTTTTT.

This clone showed up just once. The gene calls are TRBV7-2 and TRBJ2-7; TRBD2 aligns across 13 bases. V trimming: 2 bases; J trimming: 5 bases; junction bases outside the gene matches: 15. The CDR3 is 19 amino acids. Germline V gives CDR1 SGHTA, CDR2 FQGNSA. The CDR3 DNA is TGTGCCAGCAGCTTAAAAGGACTAGCGGGAGTCCTAGCTACTAACGAGCAGTACTTC. Residues: CASSLKGLAGVLATNEQYF.

The chain is built from TRBV5-1 and TRBJ1-1; no clear D. The CDR3 runs to 13 residues. V was trimmed by 6 bases and J by 0 bases, leaving 9 bases between them. From germline, CDR1 is SGHRS and CDR2 YFSETQ. DNA for the CDR3: TGCGCCAGCACTCCCGAGCTGAACACTGAAGCTTTCTTT. It codes for CASTPELNTEAFF.

CDR3 coding DNA: TGTGCCAGCAGTTCCCCGGGGGGCCCCTCAGATACGCAGTATTTT. Protein sequence: CASSSPGGPSDTQYF. This sequence joins TRBV28 and TRBJ2-3, with a tentative D call TRBD2 (7 bases). V dropped 4 bases and J dropped 4 bases, with 15 bases sitting between them. The CDR3 has 15 residues. Germline CDR1 is MDHEN and CDR2 is SYDVKM.

The chain combines TRBV10-3 with TRBJ2-5; tentatively, D is TRBD2 (5 bases). The CDR3 consists of 14 residues. Germline V gene data show CDR1 as ENHRY and CDR2 as SYGVKD. The ends were cut back, 4 bases at V and 6 bases at J, with 15 bases in the middle. The CDR3 protein is CAISVAGSRKTQYF. The CDR3 region has the DNA TGTGCCATCAGTGTTGCGGGTTCCAGGAAGACCCAGTACTTC.

This chain uses TRBV7-3 with TRBJ2-1, with 7 bases that match TRBD2. The germline gives CDR1 SGHTA, CDR2 FQGTGA. There are 15 residues in the CDR3. J was trimmed by 6 bases and V by 1 base; bases with no gene match: 6. CDR3 region: CASSLKSAGANEQFF. The CDR3 bases are TGTGCCAGCAGCTTAAAGTCCGCGGGAGCCAATGAGCAGTTCTTC.

The chain links TRBV6-6 to TRBJ2-1, with D possibly matching TRBD2 (7 bases). CDR3 length: 13 amino acids. V dropped 11 bases and J dropped 0 bases, with 11 bases sitting between them. The germline V gene encodes CDR1 MNHNY and CDR2 SVGAGI (reference sequence). CDR3 nucleotide sequence: TGTGCCTCCGGGGGGCGCTCCTACAATGAGCAGTTCTTC. This gives the protein CASGGRSYNEQFF.

The rearrangement uses TRBV4-1 and TRBJ1-3; D might be TRBD1 (5 bases). Germline V gene sequence: CDR1 MGHRA, CDR2 YSYEKL. The CDR3 runs 16 residues. The V and J ends lost 3 bases and 0 bases respectively, with 12 bases between them. The CDR3 DNA is TGCGCCAGCAGCCATCCGGGACTGCACTCTGGAAACACCATATATTTT. It codes for CASSHPGLHSGNTIYF.

The chain uses TRBV28 and TRBJ1-1; no clear D. V shed 7 bases and J shed 7 bases, with 10 bases lying between them. The CDR3 is 11 amino acids. Per the germline V gene, CDR1 is MDHEN and CDR2 is SYDVKM. CDR3 sequence reads: CASKSEGEAFF. The CDR3 DNA reads TGTGCCAGCAAGTCCGAGGGTGAAGCTTTCTTT. Using reference TRBV28 and TRBJ1-1 for the parts outside the CDR3, the full variable domain is DVKVTQSSRYLVKRTGEKVFLECVQDMDHENMFWYRQDPGLGLRLIYFSYDVKMKEKGDIPEGYSVSREKKERFSLILESASTNQTSMYLCASKSEGEAFFGQGTRLTVV.

This clone was counted a single time. The chain links TRBV5-1 to TRBJ2-7; 8 positions agree with TRBD1. V shed 0 bases, J shed 0 bases, and the junction held 2 bases outside the gene matches. The CDR3 is 15 residues long. Per the germline V gene, CDR1 is SGHRS and CDR2 is YFSETQ. The DNA for the CDR3 is TGCGCCAGCAGCTTGGACGGACAGGGCTCCTACGAGCAGTACTTC. It specifies CASSLDGQGSYEQYF. The full variable domain, completed using reference TRBV5-1 and TRBJ2-7, is KAGVTQTPRYLIKTRGQQVTLSCSPISGHRSVSWYQQTPGQGLQFLFEYFSETQRNKGNFPGRFSGRQFSNSRSEMNVSTLELGDSALYLCASSLDGQGSYEQYFGPGTRLTVT.